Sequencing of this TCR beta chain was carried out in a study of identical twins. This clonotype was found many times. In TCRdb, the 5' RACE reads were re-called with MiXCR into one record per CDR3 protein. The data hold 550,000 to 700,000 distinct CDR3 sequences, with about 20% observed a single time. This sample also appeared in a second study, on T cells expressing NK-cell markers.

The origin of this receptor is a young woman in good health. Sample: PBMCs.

CDR3 DNA: TGCGCCAGCAGTGAGGGGGGAAGCGAGCAGTACTTC. Amino acid sequence: CASSEGGSEQYF. The J gene is TRBJ2-7, the V gene TRBV10-1; D is tentatively TRBD1 or TRBD2 (5 bases each). The V and J ends lost 2 bases and 6 bases respectively, with 8 bases between them. This CDR3 is built from 12 residues. Germline lookup yields CDR1 WNHNN and CDR2 SYGVQD (reference sequence).